This TCR beta chain came from a study of cytomegalovirus exposure and HLA in healthy donors. Turning to this clone: Its cognate antigen is unknown.

General observations from the study: It was found in a later analysis that first-cohort TCR clusters tended to co-occur in the approximately 120 validation repertoires. Researchers counted roughly 150 TCR beta chains as cytomegalovirus-associated.

V lost 3 bases and J lost 3, with 8 bases in between. This CDR3 contains 13 residues. Germline-derived CDR1 and CDR2 are MGHRA and YSYEKL. Clones were sequenced by immunoSEQ multiplex PCR, and TCRdb holds only the in-frame ones, with some missing. The sample lists 140,000 or so clones, approximately 89% seen once, with under 0.8% in the top ten. This chain uses TRBV4-1 with TRBJ1-1, with D tentatively TRBD1 (6 bases). Specimen: PBMCs. The receptor comes from a man in his late teens or twenties in good health and CMV-seronegative. The CDR3 DNA reads as TGCGCCAGCAGCCAGACAGGATACACTGAAGCTTTCTTT. Translating gives CASSQTGYTEAFF.